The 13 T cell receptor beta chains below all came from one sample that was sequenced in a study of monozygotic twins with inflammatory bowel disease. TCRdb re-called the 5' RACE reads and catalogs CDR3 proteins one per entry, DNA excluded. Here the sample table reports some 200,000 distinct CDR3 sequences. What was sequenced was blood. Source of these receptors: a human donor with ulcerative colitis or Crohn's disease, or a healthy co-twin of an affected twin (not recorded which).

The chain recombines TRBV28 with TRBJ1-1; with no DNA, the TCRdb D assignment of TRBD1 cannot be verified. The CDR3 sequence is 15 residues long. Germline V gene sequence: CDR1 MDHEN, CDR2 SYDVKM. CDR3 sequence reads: CASSFLGGRGTEAFF.

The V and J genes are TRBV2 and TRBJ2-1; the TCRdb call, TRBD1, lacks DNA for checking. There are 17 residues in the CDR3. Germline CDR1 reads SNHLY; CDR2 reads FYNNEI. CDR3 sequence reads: CAAIGRGDPLFLNEQFF.

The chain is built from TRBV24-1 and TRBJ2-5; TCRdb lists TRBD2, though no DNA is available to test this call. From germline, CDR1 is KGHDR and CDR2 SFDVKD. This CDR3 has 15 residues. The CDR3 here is CATSDLRSSGETQYF.

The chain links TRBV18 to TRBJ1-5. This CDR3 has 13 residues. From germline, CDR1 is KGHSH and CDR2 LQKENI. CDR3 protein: CASSQQRNQPQHF.

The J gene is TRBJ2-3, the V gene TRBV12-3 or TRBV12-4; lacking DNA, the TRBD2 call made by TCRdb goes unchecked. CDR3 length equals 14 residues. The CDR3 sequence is CASSLGTLGDTQYF.

The CDR3 loop reads CASSLTGGDTEAFF. V is TRBV7-9 and J is TRBJ1-1; TCRdb's D call, TRBD1, is unchecked because there is no DNA. The V gene's germline CDR1 is SEHNR and CDR2 FQNEAQ (reference sequence). This CDR3 has 14 residues.

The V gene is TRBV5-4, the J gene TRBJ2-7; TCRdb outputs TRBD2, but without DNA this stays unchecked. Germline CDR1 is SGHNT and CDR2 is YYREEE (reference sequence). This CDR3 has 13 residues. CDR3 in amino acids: CASSGTSRGEQYF. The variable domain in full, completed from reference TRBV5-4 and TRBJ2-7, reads ETGVTQSPTHLIKTRGQQVTLRCSSQSGHNTVSWYQQALGQGPQFIFQYYREEENGRGNFPPRFSGLQFPNYSSELNVNALELDDSALYLCASSGTSRGEQYFGPGTRLTVT.

The CDR3: CASSLGLSPGEQFF. The chain combines TRBV3-1 with TRBJ2-1; TCRdb reports TRBD2, a call that lacks DNA to check it against. Germline V CDR1 and CDR2: LGHDT, YNNKEL (reference sequence). This CDR3 spans 14 amino acids.

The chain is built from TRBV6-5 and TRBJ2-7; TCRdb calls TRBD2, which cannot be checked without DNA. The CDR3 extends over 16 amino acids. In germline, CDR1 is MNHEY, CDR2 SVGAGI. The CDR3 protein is CASSYGSTGETYEQYF.

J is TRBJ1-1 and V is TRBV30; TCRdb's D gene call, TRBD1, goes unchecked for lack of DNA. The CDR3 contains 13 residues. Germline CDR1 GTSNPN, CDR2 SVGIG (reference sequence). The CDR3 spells CAWSPGMNTEAFF.

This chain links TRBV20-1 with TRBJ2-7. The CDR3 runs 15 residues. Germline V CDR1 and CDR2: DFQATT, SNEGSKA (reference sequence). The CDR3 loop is CSARGFKDGSYEQYF.

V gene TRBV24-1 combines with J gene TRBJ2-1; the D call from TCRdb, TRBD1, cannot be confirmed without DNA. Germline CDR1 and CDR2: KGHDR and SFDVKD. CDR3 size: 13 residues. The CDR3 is CATSDPPGDEQFF.

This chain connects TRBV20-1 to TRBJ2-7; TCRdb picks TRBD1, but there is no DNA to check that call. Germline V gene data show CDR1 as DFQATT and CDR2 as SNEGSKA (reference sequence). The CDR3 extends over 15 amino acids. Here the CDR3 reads CSVPTGAEYSYEQYF.